This T cell receptor beta chain originates from a study of CD8+CD57+ T cells in acquired aplastic anemia. The sequenced patients had an expansion of CD8+CD57+ cells seen by flow cytometry. The germline gives CDR1 SEHNR, CDR2 FQNEAQ (reference sequence). V dropped 3 bases and J dropped 1 base, with 13 bases sitting between them. CDR3 length: 16 residues. As to this clonotype: Antigen unknown.

The study's findings and limits: Roughly 31 CD8+ CDR3 sequences occurred in both the patients and the controls.

The template used for profiling TCR beta VDJ and CDR3 was genomic DNA. A single record per CDR3 protein comes from TCRdb applying MiXCR to the reads. The sample consists of just over 200,000 distinct CDR3 sequences, over 55% of them appearing once. The specimen sequenced was sorted CD4+, CD8+, or CD8+CD57+ T cells (not recorded which) from PBMCs. The chain links TRBV7-9 to TRBJ2-4; D remains ambiguous. This clonotype originated in a human donor with aplastic anemia. The CDR3 bases are TGTGCCAGCAGCTTCACCGGATCCGAGGCCAAAAACATTCAGTACTTC. Translating it yields CASSFTGSEAKNIQYF.